The rows below give T cell receptor beta chains drawn from one sample of a study of blood T cell repertoires in COVID-19. TCRdb's copy holds only in-frame clones and misses some; the assay was immunoSEQ multiplex PCR. The data contain about 380,000 clones, 88% of them seen just once; the ten biggest clones take up more than 1%. The sample was PBMCs or T cells enriched from blood (not recorded which). These receptors all come from a woman under 30 who had recovered from COVID-19. The CDR3 runs from the conserved cysteine through the conserved F or W. A D gene is named only where the DNA matches it firmly. Expanded clones get a size class; other rows say once, few or many, or leave the size out.

V	D	J	size	DNA	CDR3
TRBV2	TRBD1	TRBJ1-5	few	TGTGCCAGCAGGCCAGGAGGGCAGGGGGCTGGTCAGCCCCAGCATTTT	CASRPGGQGAGQPQHF
TRBV4-1	.	TRBJ2-7	.	TGCGCCAGCAGCCAAGTTTTGGGGGAGGTGCAGTACTTC	CASSQVLGEVQYF
TRBV7-9	TRBD1	TRBJ1-2	.	TGTGCCAGCAGCTTGGACAGGGTCTATGGCTACACCTTC	CASSLDRVYGYTF
TRBV28	.	TRBJ1-2	.	TGTGCCAGCAGTTTCGACAGCGCGAACTATGGCTACACCTTC	CASSFDSANYGYTF
TRBV7-8	.	TRBJ2-7	.	TGTGCCAGCAGCTTAGTCAGGTCTTACGAGCAGTACTTC	CASSLVRSYEQYF
TRBV5-1	.	TRBJ1-1	.	TGCGCCAGCAGCTGGGAGAGCAACGAAGCTTTCTTT	CASSWESNEAFF
TRBV2	TRBD1	TRBJ1-2	.	TGTGCCGACAGGGGGTCCCCTTTCGGCTACACCTTC	CADRGSPFGYTF
TRBV28	.	TRBJ1-2	.	TGTGCCAGCAGTTTAGAAGTAGGGGTACCGGAGTATGGCTACACCTTC	CASSLEVGVPEYGYTF
TRBV6-5	TRBD1	TRBJ1-2	.	TGTGCCAGCAGTTACGGGACAGGGGGGTATGGCTACACCTTC	CASSYGTGGYGYTF
TRBV10-1	TRBD1	TRBJ1-4	once	TGCGCCAGCAGTGAGTGGGGACAGATAAATGAAAAACTGTTTTTT	CASSEWGQINEKLFF
TRBV28	.	TRBJ1-2	.	TGTGCCAGCAACCGGGATCTATATGGCTACACCTTC	CASNRDLYGYTF
TRBV6-5	TRBD1	TRBJ1-1	.	TGTGCCAGCACCAGGGACAGTTCGAACACTGAAGCTTTCTTT	CASTRDSSNTEAFF
TRBV6-5	.	TRBJ1-1	.	TGTGCCAGCAGTTCGGGGATTATTAACACTGAAGCTTTCTTT	CASSSGIINTEAFF
TRBV28	.	TRBJ2-7	.	TGTGCCAGCAGCCGAGGCGGAGGGAGCCACGAGCAGTACTTC	CASSRGGGSHEQYF
TRBV7-9	TRBD2	TRBJ2-7	.	TGTGCCGACCAATCGACTAGCGGCCTTGACTTC	CADQSTSGLDF
TRBV7-9	.	TRBJ2-2	once	TGTGCCAGCAGCTTAGTCGGGCGGGCGGCGTTCGGGACCGGGGAGCTGTTTTTT	CASSLVGRAAFGTGELFF
TRBV7-9	TRBD1	TRBJ1-1	once	TGTGCCAGCATGAGGGGGCTCACTGAAGCTTTCTTT	CASMRGLTEAFF
TRBV3-1/TRBV3-2	.	TRBJ1-5	once	TGTGCCAGCAGCCAAGGGGGGCCCAATCAGCCCCAGCATTTT	CASSQGGPNQPQHF
TRBV11-2	.	TRBJ2-7	.	TGTGCCAGCAGCTTAGAGGGCAGCCCCTACGAGCAGTACTTC	CASSLEGSPYEQYF
TRBV9	.	TRBJ1-6	few	TGTGCCAGCAGCCAAGGAGATTCACCCCTCCACTTT	CASSQGDSPLHF
TRBV11-2	.	TRBJ2-3	many	TGTGCCAGCAGCTTTTCGGGGTCTAGCACAGATACGCAGTATTTT	CASSFSGSSTDTQYF
TRBV21-1	.	TRBJ2-7	.	TGTGCCAGCAGCTATAACACTAACTACGAGCAGTACTTC	CASSYNTNYEQYF
TRBV24-1	TRBD2	TRBJ2-3	.	TGTGCCACCGGGGGCTTCCTCCGGCGGGGGGAGGATACGCAGTATTTT	CATGGFLRRGEDTQYF
TRBV7-3	TRBD1	TRBJ1-1	.	TGTGCCAGCAGCTTAGGACAGGGGAACACTGAAGCTTTCTTT	CASSLGQGNTEAFF
TRBV5-1	.	TRBJ2-1	.	TGCGCCGGCCGGCAGGACTCCTACAATGAGCAGTTCTTC	CAGRQDSYNEQFF
TRBV19	.	TRBJ2-3	once	TGTGCCAGTAGACAGGGAATCACAGATACGCAGTATTTT	CASRQGITDTQYF
TRBV18	TRBD2	TRBJ2-3	.	TGTGCCTCCCTACCGCCGGGGGGAGACACAGATACGCAGTATTTT	CASLPPGGDTDTQYF
TRBV18	.	TRBJ2-4	.	TGTGCCAGCTCACAGGACAGAGAGATAGCCAAAAACATTCAGTACTTC	CASSQDREIAKNIQYF
TRBV4-1	.	TRBJ1-4	.	TGCGCCAGCAGCCAAGATACGGGAACCCTAAGGGAAAAACTGTTTTTT	CASSQDTGTLREKLFF
TRBV4-2	.	TRBJ2-2	.	TGTGCCAGCAGCCAAGGGGCCGGGGTAGCGGAGAAGAACACCGGGGAGCTGTTTTTT	CASSQGAGVAEKNTGELFF
TRBV7-3	.	TRBJ1-6	once	TGTGCCAGCAGCTCGGGGAGCTCCTATAATTCACCCCTCCACTTT	CASSSGSSYNSPLHF
TRBV10-3	.	TRBJ2-7	.	TGTGCCATCAGGACTTTGTCCTACGAGCAGTACTTC	CAIRTLSYEQYF
TRBV27	TRBD1	TRBJ2-7	.	TGTGCCAGCAGTTTAGGGACAGGGGGCCGGGAGCAGTACTTC	CASSLGTGGREQYF
TRBV2	.	TRBJ1-3	few	TGTGCCAGCGGTGTGAGCTCTGGAAACACCATATATTTT	CASGVSSGNTIYF
TRBV7-2	.	TRBJ1-3	.	TGTGCCAGCAGCGACAGCCTCTGGAACACCATATATTTT	CASSDSLWNTIYF
TRBV7-9	TRBD1	TRBJ1-1	.	TGTGCCAGCAGCTCGGCTCGAGACAGGGGGCTGAGTCGCACTGAAGCTTTCTTT	CASSSARDRGLSRTEAFF
TRBV15	.	TRBJ1-1	.	TGTGCCACCGCCTTGCGAAGGAGCCAGAACACTGAAGCTTTCTTT	CATALRRSQNTEAFF
TRBV13	TRBD1	TRBJ2-1	.	TGTGCCAGCAGCCCGCTGGTACAGGGGGCTACGGATGAGCAGTTCTTC	CASSPLVQGATDEQFF
TRBV27	TRBD2	TRBJ2-7	.	TGTGCCAGCAGTTTCGGCGGGGGGCTGACCTACGAGCAGTACTTC	CASSFGGGLTYEQYF
TRBV19	.	TRBJ1-2	.	TGTGCCAGTAGTATAGGGGCCGAGTCATATGGCTACACCTTC	CASSIGAESYGYTF
TRBV6-5	.	TRBJ2-7	.	TGTGCCAGCAGTTACTCAACAGAATACTACGAGCAGTACTTC	CASSYSTEYYEQYF
TRBV9	TRBD2	TRBJ2-7	few	TGTGCCAGCAGCGTAGGGACTAGCGGGGATTACGAGCAGTACTTC	CASSVGTSGDYEQYF
TRBV2	.	TRBJ1-2	.	TGTGCCAGCAGTGGTGGAGGTGCGGTTGATGGCTACACCTTC	CASSGGGAVDGYTF
TRBV4-1	TRBD1	TRBJ1-1	.	TGCGCCAGCAGCCAGGAGGGGGCGCGTGGCGCTAAAGCTTTCTTT	CASSQEGARGAKAFF